This T cell receptor beta chain comes out of a study of OX40 agonist ivuxolimab in advanced cancers. Regarding the study in general: Ivuxolimab was an agonistic, fully human IgG2 monoclonal antibody directed against OX40 (CD134), a costimulatory receptor. Intravenous ivuxolimab was administered to patients every 2 weeks at six dose levels: 0.01, 0.1, 0.3, 1.5, 3 and 10 mg/kg. Of the 50 to 55 dose-escalation patients, hepatocellular carcinoma was present in roughly 19, melanoma in approximately 15, renal cell carcinoma in 9 and head and neck cancer in 9. In the dose-escalation cohort, approximately 83% of patients were male, and the mean age was 60 years with a range of 23 to 79. Prior anti-PD-1, anti-PD-L1 or anti-CTLA-4 therapy was permitted, and less than 45% of dose-escalation patients had received checkpoint inhibitors. Three dose-escalation patients achieved partial responses, one with hepatocellular carcinoma and two with cutaneous melanoma. Peripheral TCRbeta sequencing was intended to test whether TCR sequence diversity was altered and clonal T-cell expansion was caused by ivuxolimab. The monotherapy dose-escalation portion (N of about 50 patients) of the phase I ivuxolimab trial is reported in the paper.

CDR1 and CDR2 were assigned from the germline V gene as MGHDK and SYGVNS. Germline trimming amounts to 1 base on V and 1 base on J, with 9 as the count of junction bases outside the gene matches. There are 18 amino acids in the CDR3, from cysteine to phenylalanine inclusive. Left in the record is the CDR3 DNA by itself, 54 bases read in frame from the first base. Study-level results and caveats: In the 0.1-3.0 mg/kg groups, partial responders had among the lowest normalized peripheral clonal expansion, particularly in CD8+ T cells. Antigen specificity was not determined for the clonally expanded peripheral T cells. Low levels of normalized T-cell clonal expansion were also shown by some nonresponding patients. At doses from 0.1 to 3.0 mg/kg, clonal expansion was seen in both CD4+ and CD8+ blood T cells between baseline and week 6. After ivuxolimab, CD8+ T cells had more expanded clones than CD4+ T cells on average.

In the case of this clone: Its antigen has not been determined. Base qualities are missing; no much larger clone stands one base away.

Patients with a history of autoimmune disease or receiving systemic immunosuppression were excluded from the trial. In every dose cohort, peripheral blood was drawn for TCR sequencing at baseline, cycle 4 day 1, and cycle 7 day 1. The samples were taken from a phase I, first-in-human, multicenter, open-label dose-escalation trial of ivuxolimab. The trial enrolled adults with locally advanced or metastatic head and neck squamous cell, hepatocellular, melanoma or renal cell carcinoma. Before TCR sequencing, CD4+ T cells and CD8+ T cells from peripheral blood were sorted into separate populations. To sequence the TCRbeta CDR3 region, genomic DNA was isolated from the sorted cells. The immunoSEQ Assay was used to sequence the TCRbeta CDR3 regions. The clones in this table, taken by TCRdb from immuneACCESS, are in-frame only. Not every clone is retained; where verified, under half of the shortfall comes from an unresolved V gene, and the cause of the rest is unknown. This sample is represented by more than 100,000 clones; approximately 90% of them were singletons. Clones ranked in the top ten supply 0.9% to 1.2% of the sample.

Source: CD4+ or CD8+ T cells sorted from blood, taken in a trial of the OX40 agonist ivuxolimab. This clonotype was obtained from an adult with an advanced solid tumor such as melanoma, head and neck, liver or kidney cancer. The chain is made from TRBV25-1 and TRBJ2-2; a stretch of 7 junction bases matches TRBD2. The DNA is as follows: TGTGCCAGCAGTGAATTGGAGGGGCGGGAGCGGAACACCGGGGAGCTGTTTTTT. Its protein is CASSELEGRERNTGELFF.